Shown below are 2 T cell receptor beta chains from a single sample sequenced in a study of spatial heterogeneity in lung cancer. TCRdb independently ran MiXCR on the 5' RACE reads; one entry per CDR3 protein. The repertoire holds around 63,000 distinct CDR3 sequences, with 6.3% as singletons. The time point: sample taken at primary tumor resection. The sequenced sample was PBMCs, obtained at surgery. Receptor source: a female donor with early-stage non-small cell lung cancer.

The CDR3: CASSFLVSYEQYV. The CDR3 DNA reads TGTGCCAGCAGCTTTTTAGTCTCCTACGAGCAGTACGTC. The chain couples TRBV11-2 to TRBJ2-7, with D hard to call. Germline CDR1 is SGHAT and CDR2 is FQNNGV. The CDR3 spans 13 residues. V lost 3 bases and J lost 0, with 6 bases in between.

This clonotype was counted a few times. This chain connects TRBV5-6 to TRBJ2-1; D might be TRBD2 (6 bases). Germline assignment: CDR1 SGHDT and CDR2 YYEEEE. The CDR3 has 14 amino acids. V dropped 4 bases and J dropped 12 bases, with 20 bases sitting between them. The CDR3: CASSPASGGVGQFF. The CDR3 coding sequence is TGTGCCAGCAGCCCCGCCAGCGGCGGGGTGGGGCAGTTCTTC. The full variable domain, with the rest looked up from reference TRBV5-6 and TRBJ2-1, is DAGVTQSPTHLIKTRGQQVTLRCSPKSGHDTVSWYQQALGQGPQFIFQYYEEEERQRGNFPDRFSGHQFPNYSSELNVNALLLGDSALYLCASSPASGGVGQFFGPGTRLTVL.